The entry below describes one TCR beta chain. This specimen comes from a study of OX40 agonist ivuxolimab in advanced cancers. Clones were read by immunoSEQ multiplex PCR, and TCRdb kept only the in-frame ones, dropping some. The top ten hold about 0.53% of the sample, which has fewer than 85,000 clones, 90% seen once. V was pared by 3 bases and J by 11 bases, with 14 bases between. CDR1 is SGHRS and CDR2 is YFSETQ in the germline V gene. CDR3 length: 12 amino acids. This TCR derives from an adult with an advanced solid tumor such as melanoma, head and neck, liver or kidney cancer. The V and J genes are TRBV5-1 and TRBJ2-5; TRBD2 might be the D (6 bases). Sequenced here: CD4+ or CD8+ T cells sorted from blood, sampled in a trial of the OX40 agonist ivuxolimab. As DNA, the CDR3 is TGCGCCAGCAGCTCGGGACTGGGAGAGCAGTACTTC. This translates into CASSSGLGEQYF.